This entry concerns a single TCR beta chain. This clone has more than one count but fewer than ten. Its antigen has not been determined. Base qualities are not at hand, and no much larger clone is one base apart. These data belong to a study of T cell therapy product for transplant patients (dated by TCRdb to about 2019). Regarding the complete study: The wider healthy donor group was composed of approximately 19 individuals (approximately 10 male and 9 female) aged roughly 25 to 90 years in Berlin, Germany. The expansion media were supplemented either with IL-7 and IL-15 at around 11 ng/ml or, alternatively, with IL-2 at roughly 50 U/ml. A next-generation autologous adoptive antiviral T-cell product was developed for immunosuppressed solid organ transplant patients, with CMV used as the model virus. To assess clonal composition, the researchers compared the TCRbeta repertoires of CMV-specific T-cell products that were either rapamycin-treated or untreated, with both kinds coming from the same donors. The TCRbeta repertoire analysis of rapamycin-treated and untreated products involved n = 3 healthy donors.

Genomic DNA was extracted with an AllPrep DNA/RNA Kit and TCRbeta CDR3 regions were amplified with the immunoSEQ hsTCRb Kit. The study's processing was this. Productive rearrangements, defined as in-frame CDR3 nucleotide sequences without stop codons, were analyzed in immunoSEQ Analyzer 3.0. Sample overlap was measured using the Morisita index, while clonality was calculated from productive entropy normalized to the number of productive rearrangements. The source is immuneACCESS, and TCRdb retained only in-frame sequences with V and J called. Part of the clones is not carried over; for the studies checked, unresolved V genes explain less than half of this, and the remainder is unexplained. For V, J and clone size, that table is used; D and trimming come from the DNA. In this sample the table shows about 880 clones, about 40% of which occur a single time. The top ten clones comprise roughly 25% of the sample.

Summary of the overall study and its limitations: The top 10 clones covered 70% to 75% of the repertoire in rapamycin-treated products versus approximately 92% in untreated products. Compared with untreated products, rapamycin-treated products had a more diverse, less clonal TCRbeta repertoire and more distinct clones. Many clones were shared between paired products from the same donor, whereas no overlap was observed between repertoires from different donors. It was suggested by the authors that the increased clonal diversity in Rapa-TCPs may reflect survival of low-frequency clones and preferential expansion of central memory T cells.

The specimen label is understood as: CMVpp65/IE-1-reactive T cells enriched by IFNgamma capture and expanded in vitro. For roughly 6 hours, PBMCs were stimulated with overlapping CMV pp65 and IE-1 peptide pools, with each pool at about 0.5 ug/ml. IFNgamma-producing CMV-stimulated cells were positively selected with the IFNgamma Secretion Assay-Cell Enrichment and Detection Kit (Miltenyi Biotec). Enriched IFNgamma+ cells were cultured for 21 days with irradiated autologous feeders plus either IL-7/IL-15 or IL-2. To provide enough cells for different cell sorting steps, buffy coats were used from about a sixth of the 19 healthy donors. Peripheral blood mononuclear cells were isolated using Biocoll density gradient centrifugation. The buffy coats from healthy donors came from DRK. Measured from the cysteine to the phenylalanine, the CDR3 is 14 residues long. Only the CDR3 portion is preserved as DNA: 42 bases, with reading frame beginning at the first base. V loses 1 base, J loses 0 bases, and the germline ends lie 8 bases apart.

The receptor's source is an adult in good health. Sample: a sorted cell population cultured from PBMCs. The chain was built from TRBV5-3 and TRBJ2-7; no confident D gene assignment can be made. TRBV5-3 is reported as an ORF; its role is uncertain. The CDR3 protein sequence reads: CARSLKTSSYEQYF. The nucleotides are TGTGCCAGAAGCTTGAAGACGAGCTCCTACGAGCAGTACTTC.